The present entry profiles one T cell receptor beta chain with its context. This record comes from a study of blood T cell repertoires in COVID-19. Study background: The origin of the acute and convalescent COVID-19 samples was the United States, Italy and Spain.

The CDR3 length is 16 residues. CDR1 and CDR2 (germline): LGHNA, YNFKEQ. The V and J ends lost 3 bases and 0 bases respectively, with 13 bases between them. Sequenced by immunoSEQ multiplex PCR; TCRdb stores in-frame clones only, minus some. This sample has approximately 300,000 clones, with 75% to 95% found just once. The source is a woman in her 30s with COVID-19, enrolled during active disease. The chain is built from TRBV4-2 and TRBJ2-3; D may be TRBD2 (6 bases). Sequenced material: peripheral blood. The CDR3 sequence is CASSHPEGRSTDTQYF. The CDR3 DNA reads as TGTGCCAGCAGCCATCCCGAGGGGAGGAGCACAGATACGCAGTATTTT.